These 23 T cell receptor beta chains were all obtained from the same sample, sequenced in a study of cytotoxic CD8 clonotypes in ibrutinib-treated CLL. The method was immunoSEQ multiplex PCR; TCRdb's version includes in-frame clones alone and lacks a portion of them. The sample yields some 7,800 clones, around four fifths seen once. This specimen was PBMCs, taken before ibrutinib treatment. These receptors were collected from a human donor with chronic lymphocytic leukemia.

Written as DNA, the CDR3 is TGCGCCAGCAGCTTACTAGCGGGACCGTACCAAGAGACCCAGTACTTC. This encodes CASSLLAGPYQETQYF. The chain employs TRBV5-1 and TRBJ2-5; TRBD2 matches 10 bases. V dropped 2 bases and J dropped 0; count of bases not matched to a gene: 4. Germline-derived CDR1 and CDR2 are SGHRS and YFSETQ. The CDR3 has 16 amino acids.

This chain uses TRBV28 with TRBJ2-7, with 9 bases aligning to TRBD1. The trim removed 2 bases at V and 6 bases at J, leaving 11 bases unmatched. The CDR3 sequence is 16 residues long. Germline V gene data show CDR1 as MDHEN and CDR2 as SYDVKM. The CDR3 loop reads CASSLPAQGARGEQYF. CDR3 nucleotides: TGTGCCAGCAGTTTACCAGCACAGGGGGCGCGAGGCGAGCAGTACTTC.

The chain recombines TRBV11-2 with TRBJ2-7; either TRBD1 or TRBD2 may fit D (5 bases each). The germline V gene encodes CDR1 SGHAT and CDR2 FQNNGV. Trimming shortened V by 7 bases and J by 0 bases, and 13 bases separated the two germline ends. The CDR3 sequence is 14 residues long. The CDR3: CASNPGTVSYEQYF. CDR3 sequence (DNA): TGTGCCAGCAACCCCGGGACGGTCTCCTACGAGCAGTACTTC.

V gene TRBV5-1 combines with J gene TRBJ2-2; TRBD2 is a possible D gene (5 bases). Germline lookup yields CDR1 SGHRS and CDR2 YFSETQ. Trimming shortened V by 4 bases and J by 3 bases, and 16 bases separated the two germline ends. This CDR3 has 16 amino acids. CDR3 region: CASSSLGLTYTGELFF. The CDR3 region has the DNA TGCGCCAGCAGCAGCCTTGGACTGACCTACACCGGGGAGCTGTTTTTT.

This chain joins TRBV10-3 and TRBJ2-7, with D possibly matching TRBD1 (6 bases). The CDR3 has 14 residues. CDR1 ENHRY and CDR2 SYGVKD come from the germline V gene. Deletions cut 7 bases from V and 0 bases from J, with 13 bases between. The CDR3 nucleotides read TGTGCCATCACCAGACAGGAGAGCTCCTACGAGCAGTACTTC. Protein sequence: CAITRQESSYEQYF.

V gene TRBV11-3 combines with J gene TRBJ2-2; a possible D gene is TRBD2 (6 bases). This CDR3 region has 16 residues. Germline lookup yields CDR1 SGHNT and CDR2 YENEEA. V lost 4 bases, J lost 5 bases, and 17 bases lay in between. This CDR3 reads CASSSSPGVGTGELFF. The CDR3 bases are TGTGCCAGCAGCTCCTCTCCGGGGGTGGGGACCGGGGAGCTGTTTTTT.

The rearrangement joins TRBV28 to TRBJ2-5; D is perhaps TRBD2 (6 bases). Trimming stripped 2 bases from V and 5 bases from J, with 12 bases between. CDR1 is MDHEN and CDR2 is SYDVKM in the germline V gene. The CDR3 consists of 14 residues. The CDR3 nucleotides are TGTGCCAGCAGTTTAAATGGGGCGGGGGAGACCCAGTACTTC. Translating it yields CASSLNGAGETQYF.

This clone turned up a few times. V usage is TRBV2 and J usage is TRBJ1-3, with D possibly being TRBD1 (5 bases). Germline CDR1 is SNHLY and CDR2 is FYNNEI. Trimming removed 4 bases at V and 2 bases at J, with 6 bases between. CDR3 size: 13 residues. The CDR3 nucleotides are TGTGCCAGCAGTGCAGGGCCTGGAAACACCATATATTTT. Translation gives CASSAGPGNTIYF.

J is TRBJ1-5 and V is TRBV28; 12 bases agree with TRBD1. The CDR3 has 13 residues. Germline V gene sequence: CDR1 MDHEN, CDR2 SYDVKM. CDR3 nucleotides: TGTGCGACGGGACAGGGGGCGGATCAGCCCCAGCATTTT. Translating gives CATGQGADQPQHF.

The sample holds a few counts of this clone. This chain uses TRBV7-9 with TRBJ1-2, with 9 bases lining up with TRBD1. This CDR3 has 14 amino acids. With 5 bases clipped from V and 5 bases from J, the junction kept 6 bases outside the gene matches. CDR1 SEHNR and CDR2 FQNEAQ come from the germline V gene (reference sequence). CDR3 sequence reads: CASSAGQGPYGYTF. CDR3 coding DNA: TGTGCCAGCAGCGCGGGACAGGGCCCTTATGGCTACACCTTC.

CDR3 in amino acids: CASTGLAGEYEQYF. The DNA for the CDR3 is TGTGCCAGCACCGGACTAGCGGGAGAATACGAGCAGTACTTC. The J gene is TRBJ2-7, the V gene TRBV11-2; 13 bases are a match to TRBD2. Germline CDR1 is SGHAT and CDR2 is FQNNGV. The J segment lost 4 bases and the V segment lost 7 bases, leaving 4 bases of the junction unmatched. This CDR3 has 14 amino acids.

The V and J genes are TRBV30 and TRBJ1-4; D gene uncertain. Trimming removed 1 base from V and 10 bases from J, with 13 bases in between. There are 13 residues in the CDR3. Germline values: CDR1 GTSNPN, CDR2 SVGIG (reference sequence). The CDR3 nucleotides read TGTGCCTGGAGTGGGGAAAGGGAAGGAAAACTGTTTTTT. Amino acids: CAWSGEREGKLFF.

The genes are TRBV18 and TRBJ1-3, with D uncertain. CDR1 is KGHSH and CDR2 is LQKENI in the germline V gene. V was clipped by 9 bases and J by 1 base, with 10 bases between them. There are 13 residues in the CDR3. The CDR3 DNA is TGTGCCAGTTCCCGTGATTCTGGAAACACCATATATTTT. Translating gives CASSRDSGNTIYF.

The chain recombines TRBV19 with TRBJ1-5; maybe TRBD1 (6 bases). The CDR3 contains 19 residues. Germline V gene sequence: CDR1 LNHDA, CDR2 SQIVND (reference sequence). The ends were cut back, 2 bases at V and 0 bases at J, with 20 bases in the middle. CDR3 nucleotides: TGTGCCAGTAGTATAAGCAATCTGCAGGGGATTTATAGCAATCAGCCCCAGCATTTT. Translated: CASSISNLQGIYSNQPQHF.

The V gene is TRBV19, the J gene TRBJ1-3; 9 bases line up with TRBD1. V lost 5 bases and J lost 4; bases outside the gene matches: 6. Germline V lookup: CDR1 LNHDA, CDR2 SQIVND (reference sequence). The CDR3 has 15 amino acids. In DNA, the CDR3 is TGTGCCAGTAGTCCGGACAGGGGCTTCGGAAACACCATATATTTT. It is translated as CASSPDRGFGNTIYF.

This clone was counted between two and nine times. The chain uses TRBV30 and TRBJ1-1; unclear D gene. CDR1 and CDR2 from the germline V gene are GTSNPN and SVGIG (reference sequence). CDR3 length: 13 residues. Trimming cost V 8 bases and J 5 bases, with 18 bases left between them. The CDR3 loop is CALIEGSVTEAFF. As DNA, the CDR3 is TGTGCCCTCATTGAGGGCTCGGTTACTGAAGCTTTCTTT.

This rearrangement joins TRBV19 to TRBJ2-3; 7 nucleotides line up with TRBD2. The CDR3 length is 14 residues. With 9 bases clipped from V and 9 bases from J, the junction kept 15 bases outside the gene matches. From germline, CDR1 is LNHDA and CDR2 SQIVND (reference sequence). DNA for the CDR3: TGTGCCAGCCACCCCGGCGGGAGTTTAGGAACGCAGTATTTT. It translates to CASHPGGSLGTQYF.

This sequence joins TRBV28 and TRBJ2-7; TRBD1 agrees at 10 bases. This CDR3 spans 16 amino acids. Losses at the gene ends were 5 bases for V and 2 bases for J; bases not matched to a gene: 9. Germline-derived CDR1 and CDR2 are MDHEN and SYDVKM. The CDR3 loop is CASSPIPGQGPYEQYF. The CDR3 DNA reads TGTGCCAGCAGTCCCATACCGGGACAGGGGCCCTACGAGCAGTACTTC.

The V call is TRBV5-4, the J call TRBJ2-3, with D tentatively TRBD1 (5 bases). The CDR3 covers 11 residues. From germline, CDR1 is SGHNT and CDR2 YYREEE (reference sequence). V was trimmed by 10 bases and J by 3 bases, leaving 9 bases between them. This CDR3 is CAQGATDTQYF. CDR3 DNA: TGTGCCCAAGGGGCTACAGATACGCAGTATTTT.

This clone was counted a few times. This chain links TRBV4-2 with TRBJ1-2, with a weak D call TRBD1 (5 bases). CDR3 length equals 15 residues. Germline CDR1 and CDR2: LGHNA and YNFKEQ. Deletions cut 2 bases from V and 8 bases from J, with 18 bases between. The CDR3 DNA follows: TGTGCCAGCAGCCAAAAGACAGAAACCCGAGGGGGCTACACCTTC. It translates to CASSQKTETRGGYTF.

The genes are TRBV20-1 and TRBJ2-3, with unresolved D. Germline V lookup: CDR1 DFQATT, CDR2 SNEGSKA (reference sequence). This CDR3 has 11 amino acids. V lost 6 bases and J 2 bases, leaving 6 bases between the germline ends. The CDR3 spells CSAITTDTQYF. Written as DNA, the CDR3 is TGCAGTGCGATTACCACAGATACGCAGTATTTT.

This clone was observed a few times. In DNA form, the CDR3 reads TGTGCCAGCAGCCCGCAACAGGGGAGATATGGCTACACCTTC. The encoded protein is CASSPQQGRYGYTF. The V gene is TRBV7-2, the J gene TRBJ1-2; 7 positions agree with TRBD1. The CDR3 sequence is 14 residues long. The V gene's germline CDR1 is SGHTA and CDR2 FQGNSA. V was clipped by 5 bases and J by 5 bases; unmatched bases: 8. Filled out from reference TRBV7-2 and TRBJ1-2, the complete variable domain reads GAGVSQSPSNKVTEKGKDVELRCDPISGHTALYWYRQSLGQGLEFLIYFQGNSAPDKSGLPSDRFSAERTGGSVSTLTIQRTQQEDSAVYLCASSPQQGRYGYTFGSGTRLTVV.

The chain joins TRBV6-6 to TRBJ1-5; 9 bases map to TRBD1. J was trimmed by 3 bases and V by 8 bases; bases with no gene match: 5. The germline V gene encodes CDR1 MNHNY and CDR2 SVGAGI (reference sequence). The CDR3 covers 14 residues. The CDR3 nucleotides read TGTGCCAGCGGTGGGACAGGGACCAATCAGCCCCAGCATTTT. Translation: CASGGTGTNQPQHF.